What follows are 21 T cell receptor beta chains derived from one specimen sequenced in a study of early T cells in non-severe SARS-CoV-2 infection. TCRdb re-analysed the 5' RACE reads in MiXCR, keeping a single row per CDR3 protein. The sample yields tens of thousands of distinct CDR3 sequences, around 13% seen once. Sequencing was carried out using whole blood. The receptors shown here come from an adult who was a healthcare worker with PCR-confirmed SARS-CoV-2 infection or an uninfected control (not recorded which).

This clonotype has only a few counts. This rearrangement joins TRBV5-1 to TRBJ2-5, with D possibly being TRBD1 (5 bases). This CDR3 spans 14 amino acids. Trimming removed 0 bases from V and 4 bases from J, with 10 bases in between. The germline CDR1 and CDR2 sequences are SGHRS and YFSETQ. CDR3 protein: CASSLVGARETQYF. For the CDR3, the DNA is TGCGCCAGCAGCTTGGTTGGGGCGCGAGAGACCCAGTACTTC.

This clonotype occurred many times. The CDR3 is CASVRGQLVSGNTIYF. The DNA for the CDR3 is TGTGCCAGCGTCCGAGGTCAATTGGTCTCTGGAAACACCATATATTTT. The chain has TRBV7-9 and TRBJ1-3; D is unclear. V was clipped by 8 bases and J by 0 bases, with 17 bases between them. CDR3 size: 16 residues. Germline CDR1 reads SEHNR; CDR2 reads FQNEAQ (reference sequence). The whole variable domain, remainder taken from reference TRBV7-9 and TRBJ1-3, is DTGVSQNPRHKITKRGQNVTFRCDPISEHNRLYWYRQTLGQGPEFLTYFQNEAQLEKSRLLSDRFSAERPKGSFSTLEIQRTEQGDSAMYLCASVRGQLVSGNTIYFGEGSWLTVV.

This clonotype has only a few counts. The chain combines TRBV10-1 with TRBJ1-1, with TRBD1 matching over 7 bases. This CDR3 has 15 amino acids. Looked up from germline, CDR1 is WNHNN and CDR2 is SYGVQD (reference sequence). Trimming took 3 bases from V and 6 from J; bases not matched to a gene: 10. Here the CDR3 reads CASSDRDREDAEAFF. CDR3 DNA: TGCGCCAGCAGTGATAGAGACAGGGAAGACGCTGAAGCTTTCTTT.

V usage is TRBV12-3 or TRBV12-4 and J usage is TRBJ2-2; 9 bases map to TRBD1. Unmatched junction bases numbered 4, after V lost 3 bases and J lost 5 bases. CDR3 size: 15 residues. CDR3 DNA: TGTGCCAGCAGTTTGGGACAGGGACCTACCGGGGAGCTGTTTTTT. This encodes CASSLGQGPTGELFF.

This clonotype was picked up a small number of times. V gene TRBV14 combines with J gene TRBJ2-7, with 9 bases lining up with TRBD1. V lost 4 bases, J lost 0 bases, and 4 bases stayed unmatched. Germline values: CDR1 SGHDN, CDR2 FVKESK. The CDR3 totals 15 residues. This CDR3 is CASSLRTGVSYEQYF. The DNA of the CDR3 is TGTGCCAGCAGCCTACGGACAGGGGTCTCCTACGAGCAGTACTTC.

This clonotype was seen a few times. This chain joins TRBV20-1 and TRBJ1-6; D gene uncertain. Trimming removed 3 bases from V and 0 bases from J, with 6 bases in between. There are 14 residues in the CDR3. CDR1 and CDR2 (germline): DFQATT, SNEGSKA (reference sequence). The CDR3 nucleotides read TGCAGTGCTAGGACCAGCTCCTATAATTCACCCCTCCACTTT. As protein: CSARTSSYNSPLHF.

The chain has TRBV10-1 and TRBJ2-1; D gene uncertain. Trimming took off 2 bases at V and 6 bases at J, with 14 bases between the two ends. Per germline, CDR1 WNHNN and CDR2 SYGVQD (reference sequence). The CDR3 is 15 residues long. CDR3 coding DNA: TGCGCCAGCAGTGAGCGGGCCAGTACCAGCAATGAGCAGTTCTTC. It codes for CASSERASTSNEQFF.

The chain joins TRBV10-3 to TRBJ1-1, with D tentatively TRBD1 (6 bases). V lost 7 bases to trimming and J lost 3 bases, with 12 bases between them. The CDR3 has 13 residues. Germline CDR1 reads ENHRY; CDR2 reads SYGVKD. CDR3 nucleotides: TGTGCCATCAATAAACAGGGCGACACTGAAGCTTTCTTT. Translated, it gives CAINKQGDTEAFF.

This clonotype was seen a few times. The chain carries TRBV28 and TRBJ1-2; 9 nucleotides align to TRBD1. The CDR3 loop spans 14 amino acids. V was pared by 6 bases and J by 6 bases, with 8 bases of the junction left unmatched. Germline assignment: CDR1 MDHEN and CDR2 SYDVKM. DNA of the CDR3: TGTGCCAGCAGCCCGGACAGGGGACGGAATGGCTACACCTTC. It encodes CASSPDRGRNGYTF.

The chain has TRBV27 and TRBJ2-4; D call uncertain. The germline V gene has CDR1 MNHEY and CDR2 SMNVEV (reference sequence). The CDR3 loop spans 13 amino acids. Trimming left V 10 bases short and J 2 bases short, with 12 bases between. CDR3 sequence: CATVGNSKNIQYF. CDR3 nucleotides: TGTGCCACCGTGGGGAATTCCAAAAACATTCAGTACTTC.

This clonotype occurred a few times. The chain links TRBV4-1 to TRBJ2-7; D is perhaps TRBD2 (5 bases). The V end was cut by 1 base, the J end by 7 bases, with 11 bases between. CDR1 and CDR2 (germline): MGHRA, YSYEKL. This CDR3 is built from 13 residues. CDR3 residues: CASSQGAEGEQYF. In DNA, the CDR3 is TGCGCCAGCAGCCAAGGAGCAGAGGGAGAGCAGTACTTC.

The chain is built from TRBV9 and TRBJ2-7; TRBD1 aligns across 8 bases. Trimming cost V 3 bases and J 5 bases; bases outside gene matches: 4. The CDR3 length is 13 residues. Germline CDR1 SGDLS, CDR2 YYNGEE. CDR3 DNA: TGTGCCAGCAGCGGACAGGGGACCAACGAGCAGTACTTC. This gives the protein CASSGQGTNEQYF.

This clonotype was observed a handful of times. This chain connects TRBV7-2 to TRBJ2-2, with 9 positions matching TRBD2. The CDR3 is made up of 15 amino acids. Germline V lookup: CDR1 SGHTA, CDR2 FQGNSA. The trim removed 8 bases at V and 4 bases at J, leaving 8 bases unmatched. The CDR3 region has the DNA TGTGCCAGCGCCCTTGGCGGGGGGGCCACCGGGGAGCTGTTTTTT. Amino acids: CASALGGGATGELFF.

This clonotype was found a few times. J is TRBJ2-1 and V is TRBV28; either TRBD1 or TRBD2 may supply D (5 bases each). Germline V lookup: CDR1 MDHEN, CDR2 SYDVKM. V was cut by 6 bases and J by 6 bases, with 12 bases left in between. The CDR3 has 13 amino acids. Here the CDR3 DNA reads TGTGCCAGCAGCCCCTCCGGGGCCAATGAGCAGTTCTTC. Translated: CASSPSGANEQFF.

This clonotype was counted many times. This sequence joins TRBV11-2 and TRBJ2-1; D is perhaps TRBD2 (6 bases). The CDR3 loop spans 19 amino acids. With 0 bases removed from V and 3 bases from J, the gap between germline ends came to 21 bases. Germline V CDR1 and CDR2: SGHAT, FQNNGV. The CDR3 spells CASSLDGEVAGGSYNEQFF. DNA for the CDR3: TGTGCCAGCAGCTTAGATGGAGAGGTCGCCGGGGGTAGCTACAATGAGCAGTTCTTC.

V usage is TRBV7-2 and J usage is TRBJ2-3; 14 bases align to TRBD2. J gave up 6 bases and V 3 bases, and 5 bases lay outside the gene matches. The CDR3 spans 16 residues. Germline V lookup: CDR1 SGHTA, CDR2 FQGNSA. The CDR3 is CASSFGLAGGGDTQYF. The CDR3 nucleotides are TGTGCCAGCAGCTTTGGACTAGCGGGGGGCGGGGATACGCAGTATTTT.

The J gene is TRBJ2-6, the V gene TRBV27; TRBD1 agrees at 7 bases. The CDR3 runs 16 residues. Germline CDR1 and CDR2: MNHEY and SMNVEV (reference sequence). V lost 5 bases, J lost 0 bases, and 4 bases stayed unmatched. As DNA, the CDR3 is TGTGCCAGCAGTAGGGGGCTTGTCTCTGGGGCCAACGTCCTGACTTTC. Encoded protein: CASSRGLVSGANVLTF.

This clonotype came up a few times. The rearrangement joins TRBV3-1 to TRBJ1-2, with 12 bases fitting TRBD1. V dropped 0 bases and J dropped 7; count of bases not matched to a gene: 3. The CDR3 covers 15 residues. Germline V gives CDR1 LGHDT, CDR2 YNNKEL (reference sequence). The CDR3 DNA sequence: TGTGCCAGCAGCCAAGAGGGACAGGGGGCTTCTGGCTACACCTTC. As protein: CASSQEGQGASGYTF. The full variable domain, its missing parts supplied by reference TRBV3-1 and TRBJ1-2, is DTAVSQTPKYLVTQMGNDKSIKCEQNLGHDTMYWYKQDSKKFLKIMFSYNNKELIINETVPNRFSPKSPDKAHLNLHINSLELGDSAVYFCASSQEGQGASGYTFGSGTRLTVV.

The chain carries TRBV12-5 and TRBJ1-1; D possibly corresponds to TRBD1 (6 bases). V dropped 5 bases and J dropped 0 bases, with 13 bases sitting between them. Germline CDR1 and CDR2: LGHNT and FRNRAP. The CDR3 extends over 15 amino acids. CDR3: CASGPSTGMNTEAFF. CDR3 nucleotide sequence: TGTGCTAGTGGTCCATCGACAGGCATGAACACTGAAGCTTTCTTT.

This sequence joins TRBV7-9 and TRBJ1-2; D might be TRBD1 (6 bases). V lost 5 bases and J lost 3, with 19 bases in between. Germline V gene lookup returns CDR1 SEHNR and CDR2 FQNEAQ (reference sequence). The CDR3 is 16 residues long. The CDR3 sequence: CASSPHFEQGHYGYTF. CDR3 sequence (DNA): TGTGCCAGCAGCCCGCACTTTGAACAGGGACACTATGGCTACACCTTC.

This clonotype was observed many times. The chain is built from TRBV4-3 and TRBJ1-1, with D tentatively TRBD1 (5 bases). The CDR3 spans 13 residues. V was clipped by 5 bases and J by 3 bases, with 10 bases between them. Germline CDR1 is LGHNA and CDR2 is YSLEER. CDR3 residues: CASSSGLHTEAFF. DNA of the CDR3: TGCGCCAGCAGCTCAGGGTTACACACTGAAGCTTTCTTT.